A selection of T cell receptor beta chains follows, all from one sample in a study of T cell responses to AZD1222 COVID-19 vaccine. Some clones are missing from TCRdb's copy, which holds only in-frame ones; the method was immunoSEQ multiplex PCR. The data show about 86,000 clones, with over 85% seen just once and 2.2% held by the top ten. The material sequenced was peripheral blood, taken on day 0 of AZD1222 vaccination. Receptors were obtained from an adult in good health. CDR3s include the opening cysteine and the closing phenylalanine or tryptophan. D genes are given only for firm matches. Clone size is shown for a subset of rows, as once, few, many or a class of expanded clone.

. | . | TRBJ1-6 | TRBV5-1 | TGCGCCAGCAGCTTTTTTAGGGATGGACAACCCAATTCACCCCTCCACTTT | CASSFFRDGQPNSPLHF
. | . | TRBJ2-3 | TRBV5-4 | TGTGCCAGCAGCTTAGGGGGGGCCGGGACAGATACGCAGTATTTT | CASSLGGAGTDTQYF
. | . | TRBJ2-7 | TRBV5-1 | TGCGCCAGCAGCTTGGGACGCGGGGCGGGGAACTCCTACGAGCAGTACTTC | CASSLGRGAGNSYEQYF
. | . | TRBJ2-1 | TRBV29-1 | TGCAGCGTTGACCTAACAGGGTACAATGAGCAGTTCTTC | CSVDLTGYNEQFF
few | . | TRBJ1-4 | TRBV7-2 | TGTGCCAGCAGGGGGCAGGGCCAGGAAAAACTGTTTTTT | CASRGQGQEKLFF
. | . | TRBJ1-1 | TRBV10-3 | TGTGCCATCAGTGAGACACGGAACACTGAAGCTTTCTTT | CAISETRNTEAFF
once | TRBD1 | TRBJ1-2 | TRBV5-4 | TGTGCCAGCAGCACGGGACAGGGGGACTATGGCTACACCTTC | CASSTGQGDYGYTF
. | TRBD2 | TRBJ2-7 | TRBV6-6 | TGTGCCAGCAGGCCTAGGACTAGCGGGGAGTACGAGCAGTACTTC | CASRPRTSGEYEQYF
. | TRBD2 | TRBJ2-3 | TRBV5-4 | TGTGCCAGCAGCCGTCGACTAGCGGGGGGCAGCACAGATACGCAGTATTTT | CASSRRLAGGSTDTQYF
. | TRBD1 | TRBJ1-5 | TRBV4-1 | TGCGCCAGCAGCAGCCGGGACAGGGAGGTTCAGCCCCAGCATTTT | CASSSRDREVQPQHF
. | . | TRBJ1-5 | TRBV30 | TGTGCCTGGAGTCCCGGACAGTTTAGCAATCAGCCCCAGCATTTT | CAWSPGQFSNQPQHF
. | TRBD1 | TRBJ2-1 | TRBV2 | TGTGCCAGCAGACGACAGGGTATTAGGGACAATGAGCAGTTCTTC | CASRRQGIRDNEQFF
few | TRBD1 | TRBJ1-5 | TRBV7-8 | TGTGCCAGCAGCCCAGACAGGGGGGTCAATCAGCCCCAGCATTTT | CASSPDRGVNQPQHF
. | . | TRBJ1-1 | TRBV5-8 | TGTGCCAGCAGCTTGTACAGGAACACTGAAGCTTTCTTT | CASSLYRNTEAFF
. | . | TRBJ1-6 | TRBV3-1/TRBV3-2 | TGTGCCAGCAGCCAAGACGGGGGAGGGATCGGCTCACCCCTCCACTTT | CASSQDGGGIGSPLHF
. | . | TRBJ2-7 | TRBV30 | TGTGCCTGGAGTGGAAGGGGCTACGAGCAGTACTTC | CAWSGRGYEQYF
. | TRBD1 | TRBJ1-5 | TRBV5-8 | TGTGCCAGCAGCGGGGACAGAGATCAGCCCCAGCATTTT | CASSGDRDQPQHF
. | TRBD2 | TRBJ2-7 | TRBV6-5 | TGTGCCAGCAATCAGTTAGCGGGGATAAACTACGAGCAGTACTTC | CASNQLAGINYEQYF
. | TRBD1 | TRBJ1-2 | TRBV11-2 | TGTGCCAGCAGCTCCACAGGGGAGGGGTATGGCTACACCTTC | CASSSTGEGYGYTF
. | TRBD1 | TRBJ1-4 | TRBV5-1 | TGCGCCAGCAGCATCGGGGACAGGGCTGAAAAACTGTTTTTT | CASSIGDRAEKLFF
. | TRBD1 | TRBJ1-1 | TRBV13 | TGTGCCAGCAGCTACCGACAGGGCTTGGGAACTGAAGCTTTCTTT | CASSYRQGLGTEAFF
once | . | TRBJ1-1 | TRBV6-2/TRBV6-3 | TGTGCCAGCAGTTACTCGACAAGTTATGAAGCTTTCTTT | CASSYSTSYEAFF
once | . | TRBJ1-2 | TRBV7-9 | TGTGCCAGCAGCCCGCGAGGCACAGGCTATGGCTACACCTTC | CASSPRGTGYGYTF
. | TRBD2 | TRBJ2-5 | TRBV19 | TGTGCCAGTGCGGGGGCTAGCGGGAACCAAGAGACCCAGTACTTC | CASAGASGNQETQYF
. | TRBD2 | TRBJ2-3 | TRBV9 | TGTGCCAGCAGCGGACGAGCGGGGGGGCCCACAGATACGCAGTATTTT | CASSGRAGGPTDTQYF
. | . | TRBJ1-2 | TRBV9 | TGTGCCAGCAGCGCCCTCTATGGCTACACCTTC | CASSALYGYTF
. | TRBD2 | TRBJ2-2 | TRBV11-3 | TGTGCCAGCAGCGGAGTGGGACTAGCGGGCACCGGGGAGCTGTTTTTT | CASSGVGLAGTGELFF
. | . | TRBJ2-1 | TRBV5-5 | TGTGCCAGCAGCTCCCGCGTCCCAGGGTTCGATGAGCAGTTCTTC | CASSSRVPGFDEQFF
. | . | TRBJ2-3 | TRBV7-2 | TGTGCCAGCAGCCCTCAGTCAGCCACGACAGATACGCAGTATTTT | CASSPQSATTDTQYF
. | . | TRBJ2-2 | TRBV30 | TGTGCCTCACGGACTCGTAACACCGGGGAGCTGTTTTTT | CASRTRNTGELFF
. | TRBD2 | TRBJ2-1 | TRBV19 | TGTGCCAGTAGTCCCGGACTAGCGGGAGTCAGGGGTGAGCAGTTCTTC | CASSPGLAGVRGEQFF
. | . | TRBJ1-1 | TRBV5-6 | TGTGCCAGCAGCTTCCGGGACGGAGGAGGGACTGAAGCTTTCTTT | CASSFRDGGGTEAFF
. | . | TRBJ2-5 | TRBV11-3 | TGTGCCAGCAGCCCGGGGGCGGGAGAAGGGACCCAGTACTTC | CASSPGAGEGTQYF
. | TRBD1 | TRBJ2-7 | TRBV6-4 | TGTGCCAGCAGTGAAGGGACAGGGCAGTCCTACGAGCAGTACTTC | CASSEGTGQSYEQYF
once | . | TRBJ2-5 | TRBV7-7 | TGTGCCAGCAGCCCCCCGGGACGCCGAGAGACCCAGTACTTC | CASSPPGRRETQYF
. | . | TRBJ1-5 | TRBV2 | TGTGCCAGCAGTGTGGAGGTACAGCCCCAGCATTTT | CASSVEVQPQHF
once | . | TRBJ1-1 | TRBV14 | TGTGCCAGCAGCCCTCTGTCCGGGGGGACCACTGAAGCTTTCTTT | CASSPLSGGTTEAFF
. | TRBD2 | TRBJ2-1 | TRBV5-6 | TGTGCCAGCAGCCAGCGGGACGGGCAATGGGTGCAGTTCTTC | CASSQRDGQWVQFF
once | . | TRBJ2-5 | TRBV5-4 | TGTGCCAGCAGGGGGTGGAGGGAAGAGACCCAGTACTTC | CASRGWREETQYF
. | TRBD1 | TRBJ1-1 | TRBV7-9 | TGTGCCAGCAGCACCTACAGGGGAAAGGGGAACACTGAAGCTTTCTTT | CASSTYRGKGNTEAFF
. | . | TRBJ1-1 | TRBV7-9 | TGTGCCAGCAGCTTACAGAGCAACACTGAAGCTTTCTTT | CASSLQSNTEAFF
. | . | TRBJ1-3 | TRBV19 | TGTGCCAGTAGCCCCTGGGGAAACACCATATATTTT | CASSPWGNTIYF
. | . | TRBJ1-2 | TRBV28 | TGTGCCAGCAGTCCCCCTGTAAGAAACTATGGCTACACCTTC | CASSPPVRNYGYTF
. | TRBD1 | TRBJ1-2 | TRBV19 | TGTGCCAGCACGGACAGGGTGTATGGCTACACCTTC | CASTDRVYGYTF
. | . | TRBJ1-4 | TRBV5-1 | TGCGCCAGCACGAGGGGGTCCAGGTCCGGAGGTGAAAAACTGTTTTTT | CASTRGSRSGGEKLFF
. | . | TRBJ1-4 | TRBV11-2 | TGTGCCAGCAGCATCTTGAGGAGTGCAACTAATGAAAAACTGTTTTTT | CASSILRSATNEKLFF
. | . | TRBJ2-7 | TRBV20-1 | TGCAGTGCTAGTGGTCAGTCATTGTACGAGCAGTACTTC | CSASGQSLYEQYF
. | . | TRBJ2-3 | TRBV5-1 | TGCGCCAGCAGCGAGGGCTCTAGCACAGATACGCAGTATTTT | CASSEGSSTDTQYF
. | . | TRBJ2-1 | TRBV7-8 | TGTGCCAGCAGCTTAGAGTCTCGGAGCTCCTACAATGAGCAGTTCTTC | CASSLESRSSYNEQFF
. | . | TRBJ1-1 | TRBV7-9 | TGTGCCAGCAGCTTGAACCGGGCTGAAGCTTTCTTT | CASSLNRAEAFF
. | . | TRBJ1-2 | TRBV5-6 | TGTGCCAGCAGCTTGGAACAGGTGGACTATGGCTACACCTTC | CASSLEQVDYGYTF
. | . | TRBJ2-6 | TRBV29-1 | TGCAGCGTGGCCCGGGACGTGGACTCTGGGGCCAACGTCCTGACTTTC | CSVARDVDSGANVLTF
. | . | TRBJ1-2 | TRBV7-9 | TGTGCCAGCAGTTCCGGTCTGGGGTTCGCCTATGGCTACACCTTC | CASSSGLGFAYGYTF
. | TRBD1 | TRBJ1-6 | TRBV7-2 | TGTGCCAGCAGCCCTAGGAGCCTGACAGGGGCCCTAAATTCACCCCTCCACTTT | CASSPRSLTGALNSPLHF
few | TRBD2 | TRBJ2-5 | TRBV5-5 | TGTGCCAGCAGCTTGGAGCTAGCGGGGGGGCATCGGGAGACCCAGTACTTC | CASSLELAGGHRETQYF
. | . | TRBJ1-6 | TRBV7-2 | TGTGCCAGCAGCCCATATTCGGGCGGGGATTCACCCCTCCACTTT | CASSPYSGGDSPLHF
. | . | TRBJ1-4 | TRBV10-1 | TGCGCCAGCAGTGACCCGGGGCCGGATGAAAAACTGTTTTTT | CASSDPGPDEKLFF
. | . | TRBJ1-1 | TRBV6-6 | TGTGCCAGCAGTCGGGGGGGGGTGAACACTGAAGCTTTCTTT | CASSRGGVNTEAFF
. | . | TRBJ1-5 | TRBV24-1 | TGTGCCACCAGTGATTTGGGACAAGGGGACCAGCCCCAGCATTTT | CATSDLGQGDQPQHF